The 32 T cell receptor beta chains reported below all come from one sample, sequenced in a study of CD8+CD57+ T cells in acquired aplastic anemia. According to the study, genomic DNA was the template for TCR beta VDJ and CDR3 profiling. A single record per CDR3 protein comes from TCRdb applying MiXCR to the reads. The data contain about 80,000 distinct CDR3 sequences, over 35% of them singletons. The sample taken for sequencing was sorted CD4+, CD8+, or CD8+CD57+ T cells (not recorded which) from PBMCs. All receptors derive from a human donor in good health, serving as a control.

This chain uses TRBV15 with TRBJ1-1, with a possible D match to TRBD1 (6 bases). This CDR3 has 15 amino acids. CDR1 is LNHNV, CDR2 YYDKDF, per germline (reference sequence). Trimming pared 4 bases from V and 4 bases from J, leaving 16 bases between. The CDR3 region has the DNA TGTGCCACCAGCACTGGTAGGGGGGTCTCCACTGAAGCTTTCTTT. Translated, it gives CATSTGRGVSTEAFF. The full variable domain, in which reference TRBV15 and TRBJ1-1 provide the parts outside the CDR3, is DAMVIQNPRYQVTQFGKPVTLSCSQTLNHNVMYWYQQKSSQAPKLLFHYYDKDFNNEADTPDNFQSRRPNTSFCFLDIRSPGLGDTAMYLCATSTGRGVSTEAFFGQGTRLTVV.

This clonotype was seen at least ten times. The chain carries TRBV20-1 and TRBJ2-4; weak D call: TRBD2 (7 bases). The CDR3 has 11 residues. Germline-derived CDR1 and CDR2 are DFQATT and SNEGSKA (reference sequence). The V end was cut by 5 bases, the J end by 8 bases, with 10 bases between. For the CDR3, the DNA is TGCAGTGCTTCGGGGGGCCACATTCAGTACTTC. Translation: CSASGGHIQYF.

J is TRBJ2-3 and V is TRBV29-1, with TRBD2 matching 13 bases. Per germline, CDR1 SQVTM and CDR2 ANQGSEA. Unmatched junction bases numbered 3, after V lost 4 bases and J lost 2 bases. This CDR3 has 15 residues. CDR3 nucleotides: TGCAGCGTTGCGGGACTAGCGGGGACCACAGATACGCAGTATTTT. The encoded protein is CSVAGLAGTTDTQYF.

In its sample, this clonotype was seen a few times. The chain couples TRBV2 to TRBJ2-1; 8 nucleotides agree with TRBD2. The germline V gene has CDR1 SNHLY and CDR2 FYNNEI. V lost 6 bases to trimming and J lost 10 bases; unmatched junction nucleotides: 17. The CDR3 runs to 16 residues. As DNA, the CDR3 is TGTGCCAGCAGGGGATCCAAGTCAGCGGGGGCGCGGGAGCAGTTCTTC. Its translation: CASRGSKSAGAREQFF.

With regard to this clonotype: It may be a read error: a sequence one base away is much more abundant. The J gene is TRBJ2-7, the V gene TRBV5-1, with D unresolved. The ends were cut back, 5 bases at V and 4 bases at J, with 13 bases in the middle. Germline V CDR1 and CDR2: SGHRS, YFSETQ. The CDR3 runs to 13 residues. The CDR3, as DNA: TGCGCCAGCAGTTCTGGGGTGGGTTACGAGCAGTACTTC. Encoded protein: CASSSGVGYEQYF.

This clonotype was counted a few times. The CDR3 DNA reads TGTGCCAGCAGCGCCGGGACTAGCGGCTACGAGCAGTACTTC. Its protein is CASSAGTSGYEQYF. The chain has TRBV5-5 and TRBJ2-7; 11 nucleotides line up with TRBD2. V gave up 4 bases and J gave up 3 bases; unmatched junction bases: 3. The CDR3 totals 14 residues. Germline lookup yields CDR1 SGHKS and CDR2 YYEKEE (reference sequence).

The chain is built from TRBV7-2 and TRBJ1-4; D is unresolved. The V end lost 4 bases, the J end lost 6 bases, and 9 bases lay between the germline ends. Germline V gene sequence: CDR1 SGHTA, CDR2 FQGNSA. The CDR3 spans 13 residues. The CDR3 nucleotides are TGTGCCAGCAGCTCTACCCTTTATGAAAAACTGTTTTTT. It is translated as CASSSTLYEKLFF.

The CDR3 loop is CASSGLTANTGELFF. CDR3 sequence (DNA): TGTGCCAGTAGTGGTCTGACAGCGAACACCGGGGAGCTGTTTTTT. The chain uses TRBV19 and TRBJ2-2; D might be TRBD1 (5 bases). Germline V gives CDR1 LNHDA, CDR2 SQIVND (reference sequence). The germline V and J ends were trimmed by 5 bases and 0 bases, with 10 bases remaining between them. The CDR3 spans 15 residues. The variable domain in full, completed from reference TRBV19 and TRBJ2-2, reads DGGITQSPKYLFRKEGQNVTLSCEQNLNHDAMYWYRQDPGQGLRLIYYSQIVNDFQKGDIAEGYSVSREKKESFPLTVTSAQKNPTAFYLCASSGLTANTGELFFGEGSRLTVL.

The table lists this clonotype with many counts. The chain couples TRBV9 to TRBJ2-1; 7 bases match TRBD1. Germline-derived CDR1 and CDR2 are SGDLS and YYNGEE. After removal of 2 bases from V and 5 bases from J, the junction contained 4 bases not matched to a gene. CDR3 length: 14 amino acids. CDR3 region: CASSVTGSHNEQFF. In nucleotides, the CDR3 is TGTGCCAGCAGCGTGACAGGGAGCCACAATGAGCAGTTCTTC.

The chain links TRBV2 to TRBJ1-1, with D perhaps TRBD1 (6 bases). The ends were cut back, 7 bases at V and 3 bases at J, with 15 bases in the middle. CDR1 SNHLY and CDR2 FYNNEI come from the germline V gene. This CDR3 is 14 amino acids long. CDR3 sequence (DNA): TGTGCCAGCAAAGACACCGGACAGTACACTGAAGCTTTCTTT. Residues: CASKDTGQYTEAFF.

The chain links TRBV10-2 to TRBJ1-5; 9 bases line up with TRBD1. V shed 2 bases and J 11 bases; nucleotides not matched to a gene: 10. Germline V lookup: CDR1 WSHSY, CDR2 SAAADI. The CDR3 covers 15 residues. The CDR3 coding sequence is TGCGCCAGCAGTGAGAAAGGACAGGGGAGGGGGGCCCAGCATTTT. Translated: CASSEKGQGRGAQHF.

The sample holds many counts of this clonotype. V and J are TRBV30 and TRBJ1-2; perhaps TRBD1 as D (5 bases). Germline V CDR1 and CDR2: GTSNPN, SVGIG (reference sequence). The V and J ends lost 5 bases and 2 bases respectively, with 15 bases between them. The CDR3 totals 14 residues. The CDR3, as DNA: TGTGCCTGGGAAGACTCGGCAGGGAACTATGGCTACACCTTC. Amino acids: CAWEDSAGNYGYTF. The full variable domain, completed using reference TRBV30 and TRBJ1-2, is SQTIHQWPATLVQPVGSPLSLECTVEGTSNPNLYWYRQAAGRGLQLLFYSVGIGQISSEVPQNLSASRPQDRQFILSSKKLLLSDSGFYLCAWEDSAGNYGYTFGSGTRLTVV.

This clonotype was observed a handful of times. The chain joins TRBV27 to TRBJ2-1; 10 bases match TRBD2. Germline V gene lookup returns CDR1 MNHEY and CDR2 SMNVEV (reference sequence). The CDR3 is 13 amino acids. The CDR3 region has the DNA TGTGCAGCTAGCGGGAGCTTATACAATGAGCAGTTCTTC. Its translation is CAASGSLYNEQFF.

The chain links TRBV19 to TRBJ2-7, with 9 nucleotides matching TRBD1. The V and J ends lost 3 bases and 5 bases, in that order; junction bases with no gene match: 2. The CDR3 is 13 residues long. Per the germline V gene, CDR1 is LNHDA and CDR2 is SQIVND (reference sequence). The CDR3 is CASSMNRGHEQYF. CDR3 sequence (DNA): TGTGCCAGTAGTATGAACAGGGGGCACGAGCAGTACTTC.

This clonotype has ten or more counts. The chain couples TRBV9 to TRBJ2-3; D not certain. V shed 3 bases and J shed 2 bases, with 1 base lying between them. The CDR3 length is 11 residues. Germline loops: CDR1 SGDLS, CDR2 YYNGEE. CDR3: CASSDTDTQYF. DNA for the CDR3: TGTGCCAGCAGCGACACAGATACGCAGTATTTT.

In DNA, the CDR3 is TGTGCCTGGAGTGTAATGGCAGGGGAGGGTGAAAAACTGTTTTTT. Amino acid sequence: CAWSVMAGEGEKLFF. This sequence joins TRBV30 and TRBJ1-4, with a tentative D call TRBD1 (6 bases). In germline, CDR1 is GTSNPN, CDR2 SVGIG (reference sequence). Between the trimmed V and J ends, which lost 0 bases and 7 bases, there was a span of 15 bases. The CDR3 has 15 amino acids.

J is TRBJ2-1 and V is TRBV2; tentative D call: TRBD1 (5 bases). Germline lookup yields CDR1 SNHLY and CDR2 FYNNEI. The CDR3 is 15 residues long. V gave up 5 bases and J gave up 4 bases, with 15 bases separating them. The CDR3 loop reads CASSLSGGAYNEQFF. Written as DNA, the CDR3 is TGTGCCAGCAGTTTGAGTGGTGGGGCTTACAATGAGCAGTTCTTC. Complete variable domain (other parts from reference TRBV2 and TRBJ2-1): EPEVTQTPSHQVTQMGQEVILRCVPISNHLYFYWYRQILGQKVEFLVSFYNNEISEKSEIFDDQFSVERPDGSNFTLKIRSTKLEDSAMYFCASSLSGGAYNEQFFGPGTRLTVL.

The chain has TRBV10-3 and TRBJ1-2; TRBD1 might be the D (6 bases). Trimming left V 2 bases short and J 12 bases short, with 16 bases between. Per the germline V gene, CDR1 is ENHRY and CDR2 is SYGVKD. This CDR3 spans 13 amino acids. The CDR3 region is CAISEPAGDGHTF. The CDR3 DNA sequence: TGTGCCATCAGTGAGCCGGCAGGGGACGGCCACACCTTC.

The V call is TRBV19, the J call TRBJ2-6; weak D call: TRBD2 (5 bases). In germline, CDR1 is LNHDA, CDR2 SQIVND (reference sequence). This CDR3 spans 15 amino acids. V was cut by 7 bases and J by 3 bases, with 13 bases left in between. CDR3 nucleotides: TGTGCCAGTACCTCGAGGGTAGGTGGGGCCAACGTCCTGACTTTC. Its translation: CASTSRVGGANVLTF.

This clonotype showed up just a few times. Since a much larger clone is just one base distant, this may be a read error. The chain is built from TRBV12-3 or TRBV12-4 and TRBJ1-6; a possible D gene is TRBD1 (5 bases). The CDR3 runs to 14 residues. V was cut by 4 bases and J by 9 bases, with 13 bases left in between. The CDR3 DNA sequence: TGTGCCAGCAGTTGGCGGGGGAGAAGTTCACCCCTCCACTTT. Amino acid sequence: CASSWRGRSSPLHF.

V usage is TRBV20-1 and J usage is TRBJ2-3; D remains unclear. CDR3 length: 10 amino acids. Germline V lookup: CDR1 DFQATT, CDR2 SNEGSKA (reference sequence). Trimming removed 6 bases from V and 3 bases from J, with 4 bases in between. The CDR3 coding sequence is TGCAGTGCGCATACAGATACGCAGTATTTT. This translates into CSAHTDTQYF.

The DNA of the CDR3 is TGTGCCAGCAGGACCGCTGGGGTCCGGATCGAGCAGTACTTC. Its protein product is CASRTAGVRIEQYF. This chain joins TRBV2 and TRBJ2-7; D not certain. This CDR3 region has 14 residues. The V end was cut by 6 bases, the J end by 6 bases, with 18 bases between. CDR1 SNHLY and CDR2 FYNNEI come from the germline V gene.

V usage is TRBV14 and J usage is TRBJ2-7; D remains ambiguous. V lost 2 bases, J lost 7 bases, and 12 bases lay in between. Germline CDR1 SGHDN, CDR2 FVKESK. This CDR3 has 13 amino acids. In DNA, the CDR3 is TGTGCCAGCAGCCAAAAACTGGTGGGGGAGCAGTACGTC. Translated: CASSQKLVGEQYV.

This clonotype came up many times. The chain couples TRBV5-1 to TRBJ1-2, with no clear D. CDR3 length: 13 amino acids. The germline V gene has CDR1 SGHRS and CDR2 YFSETQ. Trimming shortened V by 8 bases and J by 4 bases, and 15 bases separated the two germline ends. DNA of the CDR3: TGCGCCAGAATCCCGGAGGGTGGCTATGGCTACACCTTC. Translated: CARIPEGGYGYTF.

Only a few counts were recorded for this clonotype. No conserved phenylalanine or tryptophan is present at the end of the CDR3, so a read error is the likely explanation. The gene calls are TRBV11-3 and TRBJ2-7, with unresolved D. V was shortened by 1 base and J by 2 bases, with 6 bases between the two germline ends. CDR3 size: 13 residues. Per germline, CDR1 SGHNT and CDR2 YENEEA. The CDR3 here is CASSLAQPYEQYL. The CDR3, as DNA: TGTGCCAGCAGCTTAGCACAGCCCTACGAGCAGTACCTC.

The chain employs TRBV25-1 and TRBJ2-3; 9 bases align to TRBD2. J was trimmed by 5 bases and V by 4 bases; bases with no gene match: 7. The germline V gene encodes CDR1 MGHDK and CDR2 SYGVNS. This CDR3 is 15 amino acids long. CDR3 residues: CASSALAGIEDTQYF. CDR3 sequence (DNA): TGTGCCAGCAGTGCCCTAGCGGGAATCGAAGATACGCAGTATTTT.

As to this clonotype: The conserved final phenylalanine or tryptophan is absent from the CDR3, which likely points to a read error. This chain connects TRBV10-3 to TRBJ2-7; possible D gene TRBD1, 5 bases. Germline V CDR1 and CDR2: ENHRY, SYGVKD. The CDR3 contains 12 residues. V was cut by 10 bases and J by 0 bases, with 10 bases left in between. The CDR3 DNA reads as TGTGCCACTCATGACAGCTCCTACGAGCAGTACCTC. Translated, it gives CATHDSSYEQYL.

J is TRBJ2-5 and V is TRBV24-1, with TRBD1 matching 11 bases. CDR1 and CDR2 from the germline V gene are KGHDR and SFDVKD. The CDR3 covers 16 residues. V was clipped by 1 base and J by 5 bases; unmatched bases: 5. The CDR3 loop reads CATSDFWTGGRETQYF. Written as DNA, the CDR3 is TGTGCCACCAGTGATTTTTGGACAGGGGGCCGGGAGACCCAGTACTTC.

There are many counts of this clonotype. This chain joins TRBV3-1 and TRBJ1-6, with no clear D. This CDR3 is 12 amino acids long. Trimming took 4 bases from V and 2 from J, leaving 0 bases between them. Germline V gene lookup returns CDR1 LGHDT and CDR2 YNNKEL (reference sequence). CDR3 residues: CASSPYNSPLHF. The CDR3 region has the DNA TGTGCCAGCAGCCCCTATAATTCACCCCTCCACTTT.

The chain has TRBV24-1 and TRBJ2-5; TRBD2 agrees at 9 bases. This CDR3 contains 16 residues. CDR1 and CDR2 (germline): KGHDR, SFDVKD. The junction had 10 bases not matched to a gene; V was cut back by 4 bases and J by 5 bases. CDR3 coding DNA: TGTGCCACCAGTGAGGGGACTAGCAGTTTTGGGGAGACCCAGTACTTC. Protein: CATSEGTSSFGETQYF.

The V and J genes are TRBV10-3 and TRBJ2-5; tentatively, D is TRBD1 (5 bases). V gave up 6 bases and J gave up 5 bases, with 13 bases separating them. Germline CDR1 is ENHRY and CDR2 is SYGVKD. This CDR3 region has 13 residues. The DNA for the CDR3 is TGTGCCATCAGCGCCACAGGCCTGGAGACCCAGTACTTC. The encoded protein is CAISATGLETQYF.

This clonotype was counted ten times or more. The V and J genes are TRBV6-1 and TRBJ2-7; possible D gene TRBD2, 6 bases. V was trimmed by 5 bases and J by 2 bases, leaving 13 bases between them. Germline CDR1 reads MNHNS; CDR2 reads SASEGT. The length of the CDR3 is 14 residues. CDR3 loop: CASSWDSGPYEQYF. The CDR3 nucleotides read TGTGCCAGCAGTTGGGATAGCGGTCCCTACGAGCAGTACTTC.